These T cell receptor beta chains were read from a single sample in a study of blood T cell repertoires in COVID-19. TCRdb's table, derived via immunoSEQ multiplex PCR, lists solely in-frame clones and lacks some. The sample holds 300,000 to 400,000 clones; 75% to 90% are singletons and the top ten take 1.9%. Sequencing input: PBMCs or T cells enriched from blood (not recorded which). These receptors came from a woman aged 25 to 39 who had been exposed to COVID-19. CDR3s include the opening cysteine and the closing phenylalanine or tryptophan. The D gene is left open where the match is weak. For some rows the clone size is stated as once, few or many, or as a class when expanded; others skip it.

J gene: TRBJ1-2
clone size: few
D gene: TRBD1
V gene: TRBV4-1
CDR3 protein: CASSQESLDRDYGYTF
CDR3 DNA: TGCGCCAGCAGCCAAGAGAGTCTGGACAGGGACTATGGCTACACCTTC

J gene: TRBJ1-2
clone size: .
D gene: TRBD1
V gene: TRBV19
CDR3 protein: CASSQGVAGYTF
CDR3 DNA: TGTGCCAGTAGCCAGGGGGTGGCTGGCTACACCTTC

J gene: TRBJ1-2
clone size: .
D gene: TRBD1
V gene: TRBV2
CDR3 protein: CASNQNRGLDYGYTF
CDR3 DNA: TGTGCCAGCAATCAAAACAGGGGGCTTGACTATGGCTACACCTTC

J gene: TRBJ2-7
clone size: .
D gene: .
V gene: TRBV5-5
CDR3 protein: CASSLSLLALVGYEQYF
CDR3 DNA: TGTGCCAGCAGCTTATCCCTACTAGCCCTTGTCGGGTACGAGCAGTACTTC

J gene: TRBJ1-1
clone size: .
D gene: TRBD1
V gene: TRBV7-6
CDR3 protein: CASSLEGTGLNTEAFF
CDR3 DNA: TGTGCCAGCAGCTTAGAAGGGACAGGGTTGAACACTGAAGCTTTCTTT

J gene: TRBJ2-5
clone size: .
D gene: .
V gene: TRBV5-1
CDR3 protein: CASSLGQAREETQYF
CDR3 DNA: TGCGCCAGCAGCTTGGGACAGGCGAGAGAAGAGACCCAGTACTTC

J gene: TRBJ1-3
clone size: many
D gene: TRBD1
V gene: TRBV11-2
CDR3 protein: CASSDRATGNTIYF
CDR3 DNA: TGTGCCAGCAGCGACAGGGCCACTGGAAACACCATATATTTT

J gene: TRBJ2-7
clone size: .
D gene: .
V gene: TRBV9
CDR3 protein: CASSVNHLRWEQYF
CDR3 DNA: TGTGCCAGCAGCGTAAACCACTTACGTTGGGAGCAGTACTTC

J gene: TRBJ2-3
clone size: .
D gene: .
V gene: TRBV7-9
CDR3 protein: CASSFRDSATDTQYF
CDR3 DNA: TGTGCCAGCAGCTTTAGGGACTCAGCAACAGATACGCAGTATTTT

J gene: TRBJ1-2
clone size: .
D gene: .
V gene: TRBV5-5
CDR3 protein: CASSLEWSGFDGYTF
CDR3 DNA: TGTGCCAGCAGCTTGGAGTGGTCGGGGTTCGATGGCTACACCTTC

J gene: TRBJ2-2
clone size: .
D gene: .
V gene: TRBV30
CDR3 protein: CAWSGPGSNTGELFF
CDR3 DNA: TGTGCCTGGAGTGGGCCAGGATCGAACACCGGGGAGCTGTTTTTT

J gene: TRBJ2-7
clone size: .
D gene: TRBD1
V gene: TRBV10-1
CDR3 protein: CASSEYRGREQYF
CDR3 DNA: TGCGCCAGCAGTGAGTACAGGGGCCGCGAGCAGTACTTC

J gene: TRBJ2-2
clone size: once
D gene: TRBD1
V gene: TRBV7-2
CDR3 protein: CASSLGQGSGELFF
CDR3 DNA: TGTGCCAGCAGCTTGGGACAGGGCTCCGGGGAGCTGTTTTTT

J gene: TRBJ2-1
clone size: .
D gene: TRBD1
V gene: TRBV2
CDR3 protein: CASSETRQGMGNEQFF
CDR3 DNA: TGTGCCAGCAGTGAAACCCGACAGGGGATGGGCAATGAGCAGTTCTTC

J gene: TRBJ2-5
clone size: .
D gene: .
V gene: TRBV2
CDR3 protein: CASSAVDQETQYF
CDR3 DNA: TGTGCCAGCAGTGCGGTCGACCAAGAGACCCAGTACTTC

J gene: TRBJ2-3
clone size: .
D gene: .
V gene: TRBV12-3/TRBV12-4
CDR3 protein: CASSFSLLSQYF
CDR3 DNA: TGTGCCAGCAGTTTCTCCCTCCTCTCGCAGTATTTT

J gene: TRBJ2-7
clone size: .
D gene: .
V gene: TRBV10-1
CDR3 protein: CASIGRQAFYEQYF
CDR3 DNA: TGCGCCAGCATCGGCAGACAGGCGTTCTACGAGCAGTACTTC

J gene: TRBJ2-7
clone size: few
D gene: .
V gene: TRBV1
CDR3 protein: CTSSQEPHRGCRYEQYF
CDR3 DNA: TGCACCAGCAGCCAAGAACCCCACAGGGGGTGTAGGTACGAGCAGTACTTC

J gene: TRBJ2-2
clone size: .
D gene: .
V gene: TRBV19
CDR3 protein: CASSIGRANTGELFF
CDR3 DNA: TGTGCCAGTAGTATAGGTCGGGCGAACACCGGGGAGCTGTTTTTT

J gene: TRBJ1-5
clone size: few
D gene: TRBD1
V gene: TRBV7-9
CDR3 protein: CASSSMTGGNNQPQHF
CDR3 DNA: TGTGCCAGCAGCTCAATGACAGGGGGCAACAATCAGCCCCAGCATTTT

J gene: TRBJ1-5
clone size: .
D gene: .
V gene: TRBV3-1/TRBV3-2
CDR3 protein: CASSQVRGQPQHF
CDR3 DNA: TGTGCCAGCAGCCAAGTAAGGGGACAGCCCCAGCATTTT

J gene: TRBJ1-4
clone size: few
D gene: .
V gene: TRBV28
CDR3 protein: CASSLFPLSTNEKLFF
CDR3 DNA: TGTGCCAGCAGTTTGTTTCCCCTTTCAACTAATGAAAAACTGTTTTTT

J gene: TRBJ1-6
clone size: .
D gene: TRBD1
V gene: TRBV5-4
CDR3 protein: CASRETGGSYNSPLHF
CDR3 DNA: TGTGCCAGCAGAGAGACAGGGGGATCCTATAATTCACCCCTCCACTTT

J gene: TRBJ2-2
clone size: .
D gene: .
V gene: TRBV11-2
CDR3 protein: CASSLGGTTDTGELFF
CDR3 DNA: TGTGCCAGCAGCCTAGGGGGGACAACCGACACCGGGGAGCTGTTTTTT

J gene: TRBJ2-1
clone size: few
D gene: TRBD1
V gene: TRBV6-2/TRBV6-3
CDR3 protein: CASSTAGTGGSEHVFF
CDR3 DNA: TGTGCCAGCAGTACCGCCGGGACAGGGGGTTCTGAACATGTGTTCTTC

J gene: TRBJ2-5
clone size: .
D gene: TRBD1
V gene: TRBV3-1/TRBV3-2
CDR3 protein: CASSQSQGEETQYF
CDR3 DNA: TGTGCCAGCAGCCAGAGTCAGGGGGAGGAGACCCAGTACTTC

J gene: TRBJ2-7
clone size: .
D gene: .
V gene: TRBV6-5
CDR3 protein: CASSPGRGVSYEQYF
CDR3 DNA: TGTGCCAGCAGTCCCGGCAGGGGGGTTTCCTACGAGCAGTACTTC

J gene: TRBJ1-6
clone size: .
D gene: .
V gene: TRBV27
CDR3 protein: CASSSRGGSPLHF
CDR3 DNA: TGTGCCAGCAGTTCCAGGGGTGGGTCACCCCTCCACTTT

J gene: TRBJ1-2
clone size: .
D gene: TRBD1
V gene: TRBV9
CDR3 protein: CASSSEITGAGSYGYTF
CDR3 DNA: TGTGCCAGCAGCTCCGAAATCACAGGGGCAGGAAGCTATGGCTACACCTTC

J gene: TRBJ2-5
clone size: .
D gene: TRBD2
V gene: TRBV18
CDR3 protein: CASSPRTSGRGETQYF
CDR3 DNA: TGTGCCAGCTCTCCTCGGACTAGCGGGAGGGGAGAGACCCAGTACTTC

J gene: TRBJ1-4
clone size: .
D gene: TRBD1
V gene: TRBV28
CDR3 protein: CASSTEGAANEKLFF
CDR3 DNA: TGTGCCAGCAGTACAGAGGGGGCGGCTAATGAAAAACTGTTTTTT

J gene: TRBJ1-2
clone size: .
D gene: TRBD1
V gene: TRBV27
CDR3 protein: CASRARGLNYGYTF
CDR3 DNA: TGTGCCAGCAGGGCCAGGGGGTTGAACTATGGCTACACCTTC

J gene: TRBJ2-1
clone size: once
D gene: TRBD2
V gene: TRBV5-1
CDR3 protein: CASSFTSGGYNEQFF
CDR3 DNA: TGCGCCAGCAGCTTTACTAGCGGGGGTTACAATGAGCAGTTCTTC

J gene: TRBJ1-3
clone size: once
D gene: TRBD1
V gene: TRBV5-1
CDR3 protein: CASSLALTGGAGGNTIYF
CDR3 DNA: TGCGCCAGCAGCTTGGCCCTGACAGGGGGCGCCGGAGGAAACACCATATATTTT

J gene: TRBJ1-1
clone size: .
D gene: .
V gene: TRBV7-2
CDR3 protein: CASSLGHSMNTEAFF
CDR3 DNA: TGTGCCAGCAGCTTAGGACATTCTATGAACACTGAAGCTTTCTTT

J gene: TRBJ2-1
clone size: .
D gene: .
V gene: TRBV7-9
CDR3 protein: CASSLLLSYNEQFF
CDR3 DNA: TGTGCCAGCAGCTTATTGCTCAGCTACAATGAGCAGTTCTTC

J gene: TRBJ1-5
clone size: .
D gene: .
V gene: TRBV25-1
CDR3 protein: CASSEARTGENQPQHF
CDR3 DNA: TGTGCCAGCAGTGAGGCGCGGACGGGAGAAAATCAGCCCCAGCATTTT

J gene: TRBJ1-1
clone size: .
D gene: TRBD1
V gene: TRBV4-1
CDR3 protein: CASSPHTGVTEAFF
CDR3 DNA: TGCGCCAGCAGTCCTCACACAGGGGTCACTGAAGCTTTCTTT

J gene: TRBJ1-2
clone size: .
D gene: .
V gene: TRBV28
CDR3 protein: CASRDTDYGYTF
CDR3 DNA: TGTGCCAGTCGGGACACCGACTATGGCTACACCTTC

J gene: TRBJ1-6
clone size: few
D gene: .
V gene: TRBV28
CDR3 protein: CASSPETPGNSPLHF
CDR3 DNA: TGTGCCAGCAGTCCCGAGACACCGGGGAATTCACCCCTCCACTTT

J gene: TRBJ1-1
clone size: .
D gene: TRBD1
V gene: TRBV4-1
CDR3 protein: CASSHPGGTGDTEAFF
CDR3 DNA: TGCGCCAGCAGCCACCCTGGGGGGACAGGGGACACTGAAGCTTTCTTT

J gene: TRBJ2-7
clone size: .
D gene: TRBD1
V gene: TRBV7-9
CDR3 protein: CASSSPGTGGASYEQYF
CDR3 DNA: TGTGCCAGCAGCTCCCCCGGGACAGGGGGCGCCTCCTACGAGCAGTACTTC

J gene: TRBJ2-3
clone size: .
D gene: TRBD1
V gene: TRBV29-1
CDR3 protein: CSVEVDRGYTDTQYF
CDR3 DNA: TGCAGCGTTGAAGTCGACAGGGGCTACACAGATACGCAGTATTTT

J gene: TRBJ2-1
clone size: few
D gene: .
V gene: TRBV4-2
CDR3 protein: CASSQDVRGANYEQFF
CDR3 DNA: TGTGCCAGCAGCCAAGATGTCAGGGGGGCGAATTATGAGCAGTTCTTC

J gene: TRBJ1-1
clone size: .
D gene: .
V gene: TRBV4-2
CDR3 protein: CASSQGWGQGNTEAFF
CDR3 DNA: TGTGCCAGCAGCCAAGGCTGGGGGCAAGGGAACACTGAAGCTTTCTTT

J gene: TRBJ2-7
clone size: once
D gene: TRBD2
V gene: TRBV13
CDR3 protein: CANSASGSAHEQYF
CDR3 DNA: TGTGCCAACTCCGCTAGCGGGAGCGCCCACGAGCAGTACTTC

J gene: TRBJ2-3
clone size: .
D gene: TRBD2
V gene: TRBV18
CDR3 protein: CASSPTAGVKTDTQYF
CDR3 DNA: TGTGCCAGCTCACCAACCGCGGGAGTAAAGACAGATACGCAGTATTTT

J gene: TRBJ2-1
clone size: once
D gene: .
V gene: TRBV7-2
CDR3 protein: CASSLGTTIYEQFF
CDR3 DNA: TGTGCCAGCAGCTTAGGTACTACTATATATGAGCAGTTCTTC

J gene: TRBJ1-2
clone size: .
D gene: TRBD1
V gene: TRBV6-5
CDR3 protein: CASTQQGGRGYTF
CDR3 DNA: TGTGCCAGCACCCAACAGGGGGGGCGGGGCTACACCTTC

J gene: TRBJ2-7
clone size: few
D gene: TRBD1
V gene: TRBV28
CDR3 protein: CASSLGQLNSEQYF
CDR3 DNA: TGTGCCAGCAGTTTGGGACAGCTCAACTCCGAGCAGTACTTC

J gene: TRBJ1-2
clone size: few
D gene: .
V gene: TRBV24-1
CDR3 protein: CATGAGLGYGYTF
CDR3 DNA: TGTGCCACGGGGGCAGGGTTAGGGTATGGCTACACCTTC

J gene: TRBJ1-6
clone size: .
D gene: TRBD1
V gene: TRBV6-2/TRBV6-3
CDR3 protein: CASSFGQGISPLHF
CDR3 DNA: TGTGCCAGCAGTTTTGGACAGGGAATATCACCCCTCCACTTT